This is a list of T cell receptor beta chains from one sample in a study of T cell repertoires in ileal Crohn's disease. Profiling relied on immunoSEQ multiplex PCR, and the TCRdb table lists in-frame clones only, not all of them. The sample contains about 630 clones, 75% to 85% of which appear only once. The specimen sequenced was ileal tissue. These receptors all come from an adult with Crohn's disease. Each CDR3 is given with its conserved first and last residue. Each record gives: CDR3 protein, CDR3 DNA, J gene, clone size, D gene, V gene. The D gene is left open where the match is weak. The size field is filled for only some rows; it gives once, few, many or a size class.

CDR3 protein: CASSPPSGGAFEQFF
CDR3 DNA: TGTGCCAGCTCACCACCCAGCGGGGGGGCTTTTGAGCAGTTCTTC
J gene: TRBJ2-1
clone size: NA
D gene: TRBD2
V gene: TRBV18

CDR3 protein: CASSQGLGEQFF
CDR3 DNA: TGTGCCAGCAGCCAAGGCCTTGGGGAGCAGTTCTTC
J gene: TRBJ2-1
clone size: NA
D gene: NA
V gene: TRBV14

CDR3 protein: CASGSGGREQYF
CDR3 DNA: TGTGCCAGCGGATCCGGCGGCCGGGAGCAGTACTTC
J gene: TRBJ2-7
clone size: NA
D gene: NA
V gene: TRBV28

CDR3 protein: CASSLTYTPGETQYF
CDR3 DNA: TGTGCCAGCAGCTTAACGTATACACCCGGGGAGACCCAGTACTTC
J gene: TRBJ2-5
clone size: NA
D gene: NA
V gene: TRBV7-3

CDR3 protein: CASPQRRGDGEQFF
CDR3 DNA: TGTGCCAGCCCACAACGTCGGGGTGATGGTGAGCAGTTCTTC
J gene: TRBJ2-1
clone size: NA
D gene: NA
V gene: TRBV6-5

CDR3 protein: CAISERQPGQGAGNTIYF
CDR3 DNA: TGTGCCATCAGTGAACGACAACCGGGACAGGGGGCTGGAAACACCATATATTTT
J gene: TRBJ1-3
clone size: NA
D gene: TRBD1
V gene: TRBV10-3

CDR3 protein: CASSPGYLDDGYTF
CDR3 DNA: TGCGCCAGCAGCCCGGGATACTTGGACGATGGCTACACCTTC
J gene: TRBJ1-2
clone size: once
D gene: NA
V gene: TRBV5-1

CDR3 protein: CASSLAWRTYEQYF
CDR3 DNA: TGTGCCAGCAGCTTGGCCTGGAGAACCTACGAGCAGTACTTC
J gene: TRBJ2-7
clone size: NA
D gene: NA
V gene: TRBV5-5

CDR3 protein: CASSMSIRRNTEAFF
CDR3 DNA: TGTGCCAGTAGTATGTCCATACGGCGGAACACTGAAGCTTTCTTT
J gene: TRBJ1-1
clone size: NA
D gene: NA
V gene: TRBV19

CDR3 protein: CASSLAIKETQYF
CDR3 DNA: TGTGCTAGCAGCTTGGCAATAAAAGAGACCCAGTACTTC
J gene: TRBJ2-5
clone size: NA
D gene: NA
V gene: TRBV7-7

CDR3 protein: CASSFWTGGTGELFF
CDR3 DNA: TGTGCCAGCAGCTTCTGGACAGGGGGTACCGGGGAGCTGTTTTTT
J gene: TRBJ2-2
clone size: NA
D gene: TRBD1
V gene: TRBV27

CDR3 protein: CASSMTGNSEAFF
CDR3 DNA: TGTGCCAGCAGCATGACAGGGAACTCTGAAGCTTTCTTT
J gene: TRBJ1-1
clone size: NA
D gene: TRBD1
V gene: TRBV7-3

CDR3 protein: CASSLGRGGNEQFF
CDR3 DNA: TGTGCCAGCAGCTTGGGCAGGGGGGGCAATGAGCAGTTCTTC
J gene: TRBJ2-1
clone size: few
D gene: NA
V gene: TRBV5-4

CDR3 protein: CASGAGLGTGVEKLFF
CDR3 DNA: TGTGCCAGCGGAGCCGGTTTGGGAACAGGGGTGGAAAAACTGTTTTTT
J gene: TRBJ1-4
clone size: NA
D gene: TRBD1
V gene: TRBV2

CDR3 protein: CASSLASGGIDEQFF
CDR3 DNA: TGCGCCAGCAGCTTGGCGTCGGGAGGGATCGATGAGCAGTTCTTC
J gene: TRBJ2-1
clone size: NA
D gene: TRBD2
V gene: TRBV5-1

CDR3 protein: CASSADGGSYEQYF
CDR3 DNA: TGTGCCAGCAGCGCAGACGGGGGATCTTACGAGCAGTACTTC
J gene: TRBJ2-7
clone size: NA
D gene: NA
V gene: TRBV5-4

CDR3 protein: CASSLRQGYEQYF
CDR3 DNA: TGTGCCAGCAGCTTACGACAGGGGTACGAGCAGTACTTC
J gene: TRBJ2-7
clone size: NA
D gene: TRBD1
V gene: TRBV5-4

CDR3 protein: CASSIISAYNEQFF
CDR3 DNA: TGTGCCAGTAGTATAATTAGCGCGTACAATGAGCAGTTCTTC
J gene: TRBJ2-1
clone size: NA
D gene: NA
V gene: TRBV19

CDR3 protein: CASSGATSSYEQYF
CDR3 DNA: TGTGCCAGTAGTGGAGCTACGAGCTCCTACGAGCAGTACTTC
J gene: TRBJ2-7
clone size: few
D gene: NA
V gene: TRBV19

CDR3 protein: CASSARSGAAYNEQFF
CDR3 DNA: TGTGCCAGCAGTGCCCGTAGCGGGGCCGCCTACAATGAGCAGTTCTTC
J gene: TRBJ2-1
clone size: few
D gene: TRBD2
V gene: TRBV27

CDR3 protein: CASSPTGYETFF
CDR3 DNA: TGTGCCAGCAGCCCAACAGGGTATGAGACTTTCTTT
J gene: TRBJ1-1
clone size: NA
D gene: NA
V gene: TRBV6-1

CDR3 protein: CATSEALGGQPQHF
CDR3 DNA: TGTGCCACCAGCGAAGCCCTGGGAGGTCAGCCCCAGCATTTT
J gene: TRBJ1-5
clone size: NA
D gene: NA
V gene: TRBV15

CDR3 protein: CASSLAGLGGYTF
CDR3 DNA: TGTGCCAGCAGTCTAGCCGGGCTTGGTGGCTACACCTTC
J gene: TRBJ1-2
clone size: NA
D gene: NA
V gene: TRBV2

CDR3 protein: CASSPGQGYTGELFF
CDR3 DNA: TGTGCCAGCAGTCCGGGACAGGGGTACACCGGGGAGCTGTTTTTT
J gene: TRBJ2-2
clone size: NA
D gene: TRBD1
V gene: TRBV9

CDR3 protein: CASSQLRDRGHRITGELFF
CDR3 DNA: TGCGCCAGCAGCCAACTCCGGGACAGGGGGCACAGGATCACCGGGGAGCTGTTTTTT
J gene: TRBJ2-2
clone size: NA
D gene: TRBD1
V gene: TRBV5-1

CDR3 protein: CASRDLNTDTQYF
CDR3 DNA: TGCGCCAGTCGGGACTTAAACACAGATACGCAGTATTTT
J gene: TRBJ2-3
clone size: NA
D gene: NA
V gene: TRBV4-1

CDR3 protein: CATTPGVSYQETQYF
CDR3 DNA: TGTGCCACCACCCCAGGTGTCTCGTACCAAGAGACCCAGTACTTC
J gene: TRBJ2-5
clone size: once
D gene: NA
V gene: TRBV15

CDR3 protein: CASRAGTYNEQFF
CDR3 DNA: TGTGCCAGCAGGGCGGGGACCTACAATGAGCAGTTCTTC
J gene: TRBJ2-1
clone size: NA
D gene: NA
V gene: TRBV2

CDR3 protein: CASSLDREVSPLHF
CDR3 DNA: TGCGCCAGCAGCTTGGACAGGGAAGTATCACCCCTCCACTTT
J gene: TRBJ1-6
clone size: NA
D gene: NA
V gene: TRBV5-1

CDR3 protein: CASSPLVGPYGYTF
CDR3 DNA: TGTGCCAGCTCACCACTAGTAGGGCCCTATGGCTACACCTTC
J gene: TRBJ1-2
clone size: NA
D gene: NA
V gene: TRBV18

CDR3 protein: CASSGQLSSYEQYF
CDR3 DNA: TGTGCCAGCAGTGGGCAGCTGAGCTCCTACGAGCAGTACTTC
J gene: TRBJ2-7
clone size: NA
D gene: NA
V gene: TRBV2